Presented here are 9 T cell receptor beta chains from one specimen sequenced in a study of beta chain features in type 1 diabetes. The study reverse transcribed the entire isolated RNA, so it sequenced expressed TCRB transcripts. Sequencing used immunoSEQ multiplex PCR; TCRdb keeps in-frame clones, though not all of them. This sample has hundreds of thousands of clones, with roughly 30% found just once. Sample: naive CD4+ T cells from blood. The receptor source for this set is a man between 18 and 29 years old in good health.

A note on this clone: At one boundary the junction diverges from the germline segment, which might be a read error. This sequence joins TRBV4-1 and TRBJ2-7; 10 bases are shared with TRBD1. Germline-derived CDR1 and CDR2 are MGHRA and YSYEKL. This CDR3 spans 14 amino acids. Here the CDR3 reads CASRQGQGVHEQYF. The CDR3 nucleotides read TGCGCCAGCAGACAAGGACAGGGGGTGCACGAGCAGTACTTC.

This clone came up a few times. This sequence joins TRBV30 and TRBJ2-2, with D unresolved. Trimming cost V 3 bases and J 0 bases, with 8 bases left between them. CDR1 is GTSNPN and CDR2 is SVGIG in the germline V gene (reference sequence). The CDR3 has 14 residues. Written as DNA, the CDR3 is TGTGCCTGGAGGTGGGCCCCGAACACCGGGGAGCTGTTTTTT. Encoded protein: CAWRWAPNTGELFF.

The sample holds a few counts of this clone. The CDR3 region has the DNA TGCAGCGCCCAGGGACAGCCCAATGAGCAGTTCTTC. It codes for CSAQGQPNEQFF. The V and J genes are TRBV29-1 and TRBJ2-1, with 7 bases fitting TRBD1. Germline lookup yields CDR1 SQVTM and CDR2 ANQGSEA. V gave up 7 bases and J gave up 6 bases; unmatched junction bases: 6. The CDR3 consists of 12 residues.

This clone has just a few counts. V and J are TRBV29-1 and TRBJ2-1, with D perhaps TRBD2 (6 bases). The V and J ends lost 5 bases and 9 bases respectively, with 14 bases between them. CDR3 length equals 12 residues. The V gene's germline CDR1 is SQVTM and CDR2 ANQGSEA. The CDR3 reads CSVQRGGGEQFF. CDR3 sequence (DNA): TGCAGCGTTCAAAGGGGAGGAGGTGAGCAGTTCTTC.

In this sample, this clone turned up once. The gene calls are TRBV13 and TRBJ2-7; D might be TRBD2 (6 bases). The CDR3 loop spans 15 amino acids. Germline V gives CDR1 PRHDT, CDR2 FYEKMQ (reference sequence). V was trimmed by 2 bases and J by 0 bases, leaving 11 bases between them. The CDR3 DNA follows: TGTGCCAGCAGCTTATACGACGGGAGCTCCTACGAGCAGTACTTC. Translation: CASSLYDGSSYEQYF.

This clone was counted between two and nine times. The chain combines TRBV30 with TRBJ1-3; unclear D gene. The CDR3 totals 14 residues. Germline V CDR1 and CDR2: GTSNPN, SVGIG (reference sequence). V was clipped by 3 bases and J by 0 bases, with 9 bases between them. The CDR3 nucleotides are TGTGCCTGGAGCTCCGACCCCTCTGGAAACACCATATATTTT. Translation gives CAWSSDPSGNTIYF.

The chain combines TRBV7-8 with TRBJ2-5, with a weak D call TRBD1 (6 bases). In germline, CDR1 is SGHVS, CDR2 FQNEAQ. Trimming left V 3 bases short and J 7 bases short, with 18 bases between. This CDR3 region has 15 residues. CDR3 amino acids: CASSFSNRARGTQYF. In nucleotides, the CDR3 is TGTGCCAGCAGCTTCAGTAACAGGGCCCGGGGGACCCAGTACTTC.

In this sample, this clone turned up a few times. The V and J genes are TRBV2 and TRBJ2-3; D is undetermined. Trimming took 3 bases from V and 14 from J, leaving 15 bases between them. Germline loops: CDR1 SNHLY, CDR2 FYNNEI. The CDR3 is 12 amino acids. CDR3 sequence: CASSENEPSLYF. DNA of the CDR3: TGTGCCAGCAGTGAGAACGAGCCTTCGTTGTATTTT. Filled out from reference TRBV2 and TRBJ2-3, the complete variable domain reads EPEVTQTPSHQVTQMGQEVILRCVPISNHLYFYWYRQILGQKVEFLVSFYNNEISEKSEIFDDQFSVERPDGSNFTLKIRSTKLEDSAMYFCASSENEPSLYFGPGTRLTVL.

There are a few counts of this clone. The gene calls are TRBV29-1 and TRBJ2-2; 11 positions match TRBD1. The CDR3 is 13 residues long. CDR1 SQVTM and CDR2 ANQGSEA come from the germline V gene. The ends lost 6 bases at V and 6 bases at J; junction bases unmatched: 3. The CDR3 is CSVRGQGAGELFF. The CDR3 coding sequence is TGCAGCGTGAGGGGACAGGGGGCCGGGGAGCTGTTTTTT.